Each of the 15 T cell receptor beta chains below was sequenced from the same sample in a study of blood T cell repertoires in COVID-19. Here immunoSEQ multiplex PCR was the method, and the copy in TCRdb shows in-frame clones only, minus some. The sample includes about 100,000 clones, about 80% of them seen just once. Sequenced material: peripheral blood. Receptors originate from a woman at least 80 years old with active or convalescent COVID-19.

This clone showed up just a few times. Other DNA sequences within the sample encode an identical CDR3. The V and J genes are TRBV2 and TRBJ1-5; D possibly corresponds to TRBD1 (6 bases). V lost 4 bases and J 2 bases, leaving 9 bases between the germline ends. CDR3 length: 14 amino acids. CDR1 and CDR2 from the germline V gene are SNHLY and FYNNEI. The CDR3 nucleotides read TGTGCCAGCAGTGCTGGGGGCGGCAATCAGCCCCAGCATTTT. Translated: CASSAGGGNQPQHF.

This sequence joins TRBV6-6 and TRBJ2-7, with D tentatively TRBD2 (5 bases). V was pared by 4 bases and J by 3 bases, with 13 bases between. Germline-derived CDR1 and CDR2 are MNHNY and SVGAGI (reference sequence). The CDR3 consists of 14 residues. The CDR3 spells CASSSTGLIYEQYF. CDR3 coding DNA: TGTGCCAGCAGTTCCACCGGACTGATCTACGAGCAGTACTTC.

This chain connects TRBV28 to TRBJ2-7; possibly TRBD1 for D (5 bases). CDR3 length equals 14 residues. Trimming removed 6 bases from V and 2 bases from J, with 14 bases in between. CDR1 MDHEN and CDR2 SYDVKM come from the germline V gene. CDR3 amino acids: CASRPVRGAYEQYF. CDR3 DNA: TGTGCCAGCAGGCCAGTTAGGGGTGCCTACGAGCAGTACTTC.

This clone appeared once. The chain employs TRBV28 and TRBJ2-1; D is possibly TRBD2 (7 bases). The ends were cut back, 6 bases at V and 0 bases at J, with 15 bases in the middle. Germline CDR1 MDHEN, CDR2 SYDVKM. The CDR3 extends over 16 amino acids. This CDR3 reads CASRIQGLSSYNEQFF. For the CDR3, the DNA is TGTGCCAGCAGAATACAGGGACTAAGCTCCTACAATGAGCAGTTCTTC.

This chain uses TRBV18 with TRBJ1-1; no clear D. V lost 3 bases to trimming and J lost 0 bases, with 11 bases between them. CDR1 is KGHSH and CDR2 is LQKENI in the germline V gene. The CDR3 totals 15 residues. The CDR3 nucleotides are TGTGCCAGCTCACCCCTAGCGGGTGTGAACACTGAAGCTTTCTTT. Translated, it gives CASSPLAGVNTEAFF. Together with reference TRBV18 and TRBJ1-1, the CDR3 gives the full variable domain: NAGVMQNPRHLVRRRGQEARLRCSPMKGHSHVYWYRQLPEEGLKFMVYLQKENIIDESGMPKERFSAEFPKEGPSILRIQQVVRGDSAAYFCASSPLAGVNTEAFFGQGTRLTVV.

The chain has TRBV28 and TRBJ2-3, with D unresolved. V lost 5 bases to trimming and J lost 2 bases, with 5 bases between them. Per the germline V gene, CDR1 is MDHEN and CDR2 is SYDVKM. The length of the CDR3 is 12 residues. The CDR3 loop reads CASSTITDTQYF. CDR3 nucleotide sequence: TGTGCCAGCAGTACAATCACAGATACGCAGTATTTT.

V gene TRBV2 combines with J gene TRBJ2-1; the D is unclear. The length of the CDR3 is 16 residues. Trimming stripped 6 bases from V and 4 bases from J, with 19 bases between. The germline V gene encodes CDR1 SNHLY and CDR2 FYNNEI. The CDR3 spells CASRPSPTAIYNEQFF. CDR3 nucleotide sequence: TGTGCCAGCAGGCCCTCCCCCACAGCAATTTACAATGAGCAGTTCTTC.

The chain is built from TRBV9 and TRBJ1-1; no reliable D call. The CDR3 covers 14 residues. Germline V gene data show CDR1 as SGDLS and CDR2 as YYNGEE. V was trimmed by 0 bases and J by 10 bases, leaving 16 bases between them. The CDR3 DNA reads TGTGCCAGCAGCGTAGGGAACCTCGGAGTGGGAGCTTTCTTT. This sequence encodes CASSVGNLGVGAFF.

The chain links TRBV19 to TRBJ2-3; D not certain. This CDR3 is 13 amino acids long. V was clipped by 5 bases and J by 3 bases, with 9 bases between them. Germline V lookup: CDR1 LNHDA, CDR2 SQIVND (reference sequence). The CDR3 loop reads CASSQTETDTQYF. For the CDR3, the DNA is TGTGCCAGTAGTCAAACGGAGACAGATACGCAGTATTTT.

This clone was found once. The chain is built from TRBV7-2 and TRBJ1-6, with 9 bases aligning to TRBD1. This CDR3 has 15 amino acids. J lost 10 bases, V lost 5 bases, and 9 bases had no gene match. Germline lookup yields CDR1 SGHTA and CDR2 FQGNSA. CDR3 protein: CASSPSTGGRSPLHF. The CDR3 bases are TGTGCCAGCAGCCCCTCGACAGGGGGAAGGTCACCCCTCCACTTT.

The CDR3 DNA reads as TGCGCCAGCAGCCCCCGGACAGGGGGCTACGAGCAGTACTTC. Translation gives CASSPRTGGYEQYF. This sequence joins TRBV5-1 and TRBJ2-7; 10 bases match TRBD1. V shed 4 bases, J shed 3 bases, and the junction held 4 bases outside the gene matches. Germline CDR1 SGHRS, CDR2 YFSETQ. The CDR3 consists of 14 residues.

The V gene is TRBV5-1, the J gene TRBJ2-3; no clear D gene. V lost 6 bases and J 2 bases, leaving 16 bases between the germline ends. The germline V gene has CDR1 SGHRS and CDR2 YFSETQ. This CDR3 is built from 15 residues. CDR3 sequence reads: CASNPLSNPTDTQYF. The CDR3 bases are TGCGCCAGCAACCCCCTATCGAATCCCACAGATACGCAGTATTTT.

The V gene is TRBV15, the J gene TRBJ1-5, with D unresolved. There are 15 residues in the CDR3. The V end lost 1 base, the J end lost 4 bases, and 11 bases lay between the germline ends. Germline V gives CDR1 LNHNV, CDR2 YYDKDF (reference sequence). CDR3 nucleotides: TGTGCCACCAGCAGAGGGGGAGATGGGAATCAGCCCCAGCATTTT. Translation: CATSRGGDGNQPQHF.

This sequence joins TRBV7-9 and TRBJ2-3, with 9 nucleotides matching TRBD1. Germline CDR1 SEHNR, CDR2 FQNEAQ (reference sequence). The junction had 4 bases not matched to a gene; V was cut back by 5 bases and J by 1 base. CDR3 length: 15 residues. In DNA form, the CDR3 reads TGTGCCAGCAGCACTACAGGGGGCGGCACAGATACGCAGTATTTT. It translates to CASSTTGGGTDTQYF.

The genes are TRBV28 and TRBJ1-4, with D perhaps TRBD1 (6 bases). Trimming took 5 bases from V and 7 from J, leaving 23 bases between them. The length of the CDR3 is 17 residues. Germline CDR1 reads MDHEN; CDR2 reads SYDVKM. The CDR3 region is CASSNTRLTQGGEKLFF. DNA for the CDR3: TGTGCCAGCAGTAATACAAGACTGACGCAAGGGGGTGAAAAACTGTTTTTT.